The T cell receptor (beta chain) described here comes from a study of beta chain features in type 1 diabetes. Isolated RNA was reverse transcribed in full, so expressed TCRB transcripts were sequenced. Profiled with immunoSEQ multiplex PCR; TCRdb holds only in-frame clones, not every one. The sample includes more than 85,000 clones, almost 40% of them seen just once. The V end was cut by 7 bases, the J end by 1 base, with 5 bases between. This CDR3 has 13 residues. CDR1 SNHLY and CDR2 FYNNEI come from the germline V gene. Findings and limits, study-wide: Junctions at VDJ sites from type 1 diabetes patients had fewer insertions and more deletions. It was among patients, rather than healthy donors, that naive, central memory and Treg TCRB repertoires appeared more similar. cDNA sequencing could over-represent cells with high TCR expression.

This clone turned up a few times. The target antigen is unknown. Material: stem cell memory CD4+ T cells from blood. The chain links TRBV2 to TRBJ2-6, with D unresolved. This receptor was taken from a woman under 30 in good health. The CDR3 here is CASIRSGANVLTF. DNA for the CDR3: TGTGCCAGCATTCGGTCTGGGGCCAACGTCCTGACTTTC.